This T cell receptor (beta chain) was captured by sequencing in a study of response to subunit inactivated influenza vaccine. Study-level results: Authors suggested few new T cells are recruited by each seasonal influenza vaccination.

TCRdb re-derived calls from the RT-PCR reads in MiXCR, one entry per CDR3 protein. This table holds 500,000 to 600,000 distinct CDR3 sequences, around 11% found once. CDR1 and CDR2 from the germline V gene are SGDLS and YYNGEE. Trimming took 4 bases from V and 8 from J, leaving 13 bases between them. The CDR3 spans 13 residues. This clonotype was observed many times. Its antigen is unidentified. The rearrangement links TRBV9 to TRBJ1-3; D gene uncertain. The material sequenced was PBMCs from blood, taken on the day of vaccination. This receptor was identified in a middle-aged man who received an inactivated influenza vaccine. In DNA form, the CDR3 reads TGTGCCAGCAGCCCGTCGATTTGGGACACCATATATTTT. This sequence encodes CASSPSIWDTIYF.